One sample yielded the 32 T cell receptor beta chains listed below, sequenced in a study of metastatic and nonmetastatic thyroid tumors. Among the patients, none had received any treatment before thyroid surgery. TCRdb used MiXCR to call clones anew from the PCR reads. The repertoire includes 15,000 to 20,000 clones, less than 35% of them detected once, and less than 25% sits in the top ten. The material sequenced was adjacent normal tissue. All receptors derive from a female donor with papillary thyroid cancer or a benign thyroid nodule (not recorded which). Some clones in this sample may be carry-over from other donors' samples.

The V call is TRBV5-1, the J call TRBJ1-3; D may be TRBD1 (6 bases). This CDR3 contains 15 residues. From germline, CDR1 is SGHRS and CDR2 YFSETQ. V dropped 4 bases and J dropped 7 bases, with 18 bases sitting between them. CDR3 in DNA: TGCGCCAGCAGCCCAGGATCGGGGGCAGGGAACACCATATATTTT. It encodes CASSPGSGAGNTIYF.

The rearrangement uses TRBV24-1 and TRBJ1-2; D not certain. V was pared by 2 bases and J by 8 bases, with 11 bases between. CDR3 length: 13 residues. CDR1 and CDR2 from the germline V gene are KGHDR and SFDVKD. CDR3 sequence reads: CATSDWGSRGYTF. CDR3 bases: TGTGCCACCAGTGATTGGGGTTCTCGGGGCTACACCTTC.

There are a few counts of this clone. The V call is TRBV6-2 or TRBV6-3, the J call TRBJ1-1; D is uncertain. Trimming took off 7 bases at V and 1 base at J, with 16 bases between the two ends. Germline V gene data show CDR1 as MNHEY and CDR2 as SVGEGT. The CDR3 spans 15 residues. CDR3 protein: CASNPAQVGNTEAFF. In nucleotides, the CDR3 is TGTGCCAGCAATCCCGCCCAGGTGGGGAACACTGAAGCTTTCTTT.

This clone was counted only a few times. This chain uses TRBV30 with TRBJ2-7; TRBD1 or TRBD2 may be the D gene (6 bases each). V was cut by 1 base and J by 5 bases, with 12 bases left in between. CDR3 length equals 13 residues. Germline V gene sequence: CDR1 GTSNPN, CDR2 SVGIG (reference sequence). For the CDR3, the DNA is TGTGCCTGGAGTGCGGGGGCGCTTAACGAGCAGTACTTC. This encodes CAWSAGALNEQYF.

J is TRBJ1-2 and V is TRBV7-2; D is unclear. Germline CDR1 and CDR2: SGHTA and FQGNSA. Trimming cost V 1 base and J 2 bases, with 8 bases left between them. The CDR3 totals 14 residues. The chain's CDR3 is CASSLEAANYGYTF. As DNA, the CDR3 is TGTGCCAGCAGCTTAGAGGCAGCCAACTATGGCTACACCTTC.

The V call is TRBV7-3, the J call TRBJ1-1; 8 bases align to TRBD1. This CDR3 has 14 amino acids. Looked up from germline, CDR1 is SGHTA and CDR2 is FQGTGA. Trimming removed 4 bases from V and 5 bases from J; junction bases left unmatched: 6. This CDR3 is CASSSQGARTEAFF. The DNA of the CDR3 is TGTGCCAGCAGCTCGCAGGGGGCGAGGACTGAAGCTTTCTTT.

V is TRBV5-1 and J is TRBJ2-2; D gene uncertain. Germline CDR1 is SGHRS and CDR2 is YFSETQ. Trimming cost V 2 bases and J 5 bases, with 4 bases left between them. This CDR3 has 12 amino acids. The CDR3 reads CASSFKTGELFF. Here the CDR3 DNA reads TGCGCCAGCAGCTTTAAAACCGGGGAGCTGTTTTTT.

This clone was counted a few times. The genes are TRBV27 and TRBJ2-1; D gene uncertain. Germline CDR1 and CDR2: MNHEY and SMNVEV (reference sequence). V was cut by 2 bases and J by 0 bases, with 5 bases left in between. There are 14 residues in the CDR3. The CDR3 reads CASSLQISYNEQFF. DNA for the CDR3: TGTGCCAGCAGTTTACAGATCTCCTACAATGAGCAGTTCTTC.

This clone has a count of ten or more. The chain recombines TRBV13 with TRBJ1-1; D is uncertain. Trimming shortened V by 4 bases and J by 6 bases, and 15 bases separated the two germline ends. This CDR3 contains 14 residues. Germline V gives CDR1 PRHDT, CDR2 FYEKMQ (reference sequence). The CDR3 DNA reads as TGTGCCAGCAGCTACCGCGGAGGCACCGCTGAAGCTTTCTTT. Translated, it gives CASSYRGGTAEAFF. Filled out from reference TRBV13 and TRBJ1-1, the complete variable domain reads AAGVIQSPRHLIKEKRETATLKCYPIPRHDTVYWYQQGPGQDPQFLISFYEKMQSDKGSIPDRFSAQQFSDYHSELNMSSLELGDSALYFCASSYRGGTAEAFFGQGTRLTVV.

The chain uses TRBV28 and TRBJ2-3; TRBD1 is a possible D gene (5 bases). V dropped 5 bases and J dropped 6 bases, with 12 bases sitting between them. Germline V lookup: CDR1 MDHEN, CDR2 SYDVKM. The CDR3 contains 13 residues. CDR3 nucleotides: TGTGCCAGCAGTGGACACGAGAGGGATACGCAGTATTTT. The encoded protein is CASSGHERDTQYF. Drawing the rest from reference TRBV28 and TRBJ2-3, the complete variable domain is DVKVTQSSRYLVKRTGEKVFLECVQDMDHENMFWYRQDPGLGLRLIYFSYDVKMKEKGDIPEGYSVSREKKERFSLILESASTNQTSMYLCASSGHERDTQYFGPGTRLTVL.

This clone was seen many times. In DNA, the CDR3 is TGTGCCAGCATCCCAGGACCGGGAGGGGGGGTGAGCCAGTACTTC. Translation gives CASIPGPGGGVSQYF. The chain employs TRBV7-2 and TRBJ2-5; 8 bases agree with TRBD2. The germline V gene encodes CDR1 SGHTA and CDR2 FQGNSA. CDR3 size: 15 residues. Trimming cost V 7 bases and J 10 bases; bases outside gene matches: 17.

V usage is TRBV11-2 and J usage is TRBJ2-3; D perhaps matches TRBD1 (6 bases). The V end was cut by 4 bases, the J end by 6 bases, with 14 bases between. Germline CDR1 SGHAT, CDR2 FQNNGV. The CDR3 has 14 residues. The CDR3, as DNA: TGTGCCAGCAGCTCGAGAGGGGGAGTGGATACGCAGTATTTT. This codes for CASSSRGGVDTQYF.

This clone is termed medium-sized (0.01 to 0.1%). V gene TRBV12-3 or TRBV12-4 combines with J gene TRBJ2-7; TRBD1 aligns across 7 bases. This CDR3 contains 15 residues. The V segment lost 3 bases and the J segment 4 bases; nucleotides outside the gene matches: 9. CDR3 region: CASSFRQGLWYEQYF. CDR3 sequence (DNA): TGTGCCAGCAGTTTTAGACAGGGTCTATGGTACGAGCAGTACTTC.

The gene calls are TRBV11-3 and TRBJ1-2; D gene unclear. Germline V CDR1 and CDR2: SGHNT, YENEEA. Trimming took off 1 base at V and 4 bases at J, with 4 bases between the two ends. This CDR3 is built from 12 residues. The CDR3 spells CASSLGLYGYTF. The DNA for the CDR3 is TGTGCCAGCAGCTTAGGCCTCTATGGCTACACCTTC.

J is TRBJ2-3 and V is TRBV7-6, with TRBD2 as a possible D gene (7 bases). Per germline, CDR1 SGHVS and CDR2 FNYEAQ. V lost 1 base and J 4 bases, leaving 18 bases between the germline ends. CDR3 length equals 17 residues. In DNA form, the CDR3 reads TGTGCCAGCAGCTTAGGGCGGGGGCCCATGGGTGCAGATACGCAGTATTTT. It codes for CASSLGRGPMGADTQYF.

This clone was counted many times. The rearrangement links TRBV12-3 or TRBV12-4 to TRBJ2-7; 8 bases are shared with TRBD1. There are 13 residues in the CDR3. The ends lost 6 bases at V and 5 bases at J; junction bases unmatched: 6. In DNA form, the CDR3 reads TGTGCCAGCAGATGGGGACAGGTCAACGAGCAGTACTTC. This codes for CASRWGQVNEQYF.

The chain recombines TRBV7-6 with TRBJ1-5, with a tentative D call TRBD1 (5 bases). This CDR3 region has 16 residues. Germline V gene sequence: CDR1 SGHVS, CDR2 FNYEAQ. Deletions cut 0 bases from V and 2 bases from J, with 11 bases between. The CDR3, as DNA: TGTGCCAGCAGCTTAGCGGGGGGAAAGGGCAATCAGCCCCAGCATTTT. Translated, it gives CASSLAGGKGNQPQHF. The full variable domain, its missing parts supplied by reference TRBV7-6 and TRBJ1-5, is GAGVSQSPRYKVTKRGQDVALRCDPISGHVSLYWYRQALGQGPEFLTYFNYEAQQDKSGLPNDRFSAERPEGSISTLTIQRTEQRDSAMYRCASSLAGGKGNQPQHFGDGTRLSIL.

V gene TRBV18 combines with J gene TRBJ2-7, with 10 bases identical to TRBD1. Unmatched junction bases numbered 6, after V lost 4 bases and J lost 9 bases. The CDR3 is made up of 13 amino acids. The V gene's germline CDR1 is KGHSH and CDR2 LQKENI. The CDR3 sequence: CASSRQGAPVQYF. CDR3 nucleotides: TGTGCCAGCTCACGACAGGGGGCGCCTGTGCAGTACTTC.

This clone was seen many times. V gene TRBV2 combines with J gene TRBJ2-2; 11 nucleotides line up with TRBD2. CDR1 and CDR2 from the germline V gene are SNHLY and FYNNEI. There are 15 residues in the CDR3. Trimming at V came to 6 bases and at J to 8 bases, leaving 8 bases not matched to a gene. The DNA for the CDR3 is TGTGCCAGCAGGGTTAGCGGGGGGGCATCTGGGGAGCTGTTTTTT. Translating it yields CASRVSGGASGELFF.

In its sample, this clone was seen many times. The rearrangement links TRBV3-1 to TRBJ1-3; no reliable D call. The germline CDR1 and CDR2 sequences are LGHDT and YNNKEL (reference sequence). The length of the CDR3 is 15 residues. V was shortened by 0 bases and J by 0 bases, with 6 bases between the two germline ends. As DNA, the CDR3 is TGTGCCAGCAGCCAAGATGGCACCTCTGGAAACACCATATATTTT. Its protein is CASSQDGTSGNTIYF.

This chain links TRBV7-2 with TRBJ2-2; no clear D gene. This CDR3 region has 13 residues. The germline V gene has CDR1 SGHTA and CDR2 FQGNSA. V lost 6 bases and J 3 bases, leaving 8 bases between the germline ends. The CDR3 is CASSTEYTGELFF. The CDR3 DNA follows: TGTGCCAGCAGTACGGAGTACACCGGGGAGCTGTTTTTT.

The CDR3 protein is CASSSYLDLGRDEQFF. In DNA form, the CDR3 reads TGTGCCAGCAGCTCCTATCTTGACCTAGGGCGGGATGAGCAGTTCTTC. V is TRBV11-2 and J is TRBJ2-1; tentatively, D is TRBD2 (5 bases). V dropped 4 bases and J dropped 8 bases, with 21 bases sitting between them. This CDR3 region has 16 residues. Germline-derived CDR1 and CDR2 are SGHAT and FQNNGV.

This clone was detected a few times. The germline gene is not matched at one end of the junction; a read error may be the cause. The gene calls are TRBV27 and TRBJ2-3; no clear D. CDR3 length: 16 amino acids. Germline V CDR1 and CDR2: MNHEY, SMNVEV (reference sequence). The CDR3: CASSPELWRSTDTQYF. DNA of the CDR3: TGTGCCAGCAGTCCCGAGCTGTGGCGAAGCACAGATACGCAGTACTTT.

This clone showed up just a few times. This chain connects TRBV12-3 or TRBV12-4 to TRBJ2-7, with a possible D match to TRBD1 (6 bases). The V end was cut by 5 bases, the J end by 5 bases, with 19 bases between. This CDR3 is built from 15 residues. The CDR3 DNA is TGTGCCAGCAGTACGGGCGGCAGGGACATAAACGAGCAGTACTTC. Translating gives CASSTGGRDINEQYF.

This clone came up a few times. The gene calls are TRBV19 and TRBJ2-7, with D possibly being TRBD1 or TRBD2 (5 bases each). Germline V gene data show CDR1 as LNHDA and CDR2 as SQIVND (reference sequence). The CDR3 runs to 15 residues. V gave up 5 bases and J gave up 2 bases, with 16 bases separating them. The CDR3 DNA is TGTGCCAGTAGTCCAAGCGGCATGGGGGCCTACGAGCAGTACTTC. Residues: CASSPSGMGAYEQYF.

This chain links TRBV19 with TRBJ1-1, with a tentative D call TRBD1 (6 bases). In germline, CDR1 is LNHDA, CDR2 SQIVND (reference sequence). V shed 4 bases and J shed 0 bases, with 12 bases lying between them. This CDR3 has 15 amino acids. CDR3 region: CASSSRRGVNTEAFF. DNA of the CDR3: TGTGCCAGTAGTAGCCGCAGGGGAGTGAACACTGAAGCTTTCTTT.

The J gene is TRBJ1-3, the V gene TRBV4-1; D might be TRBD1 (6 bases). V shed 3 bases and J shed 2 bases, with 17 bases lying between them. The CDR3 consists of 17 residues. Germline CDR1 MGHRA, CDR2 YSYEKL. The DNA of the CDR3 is TGCGCCAGCAGCCAGGCTGGCCGGGGGACAACTGGAAACACCATATATTTT. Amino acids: CASSQAGRGTTGNTIYF.

In DNA form, the CDR3 reads TGTGCCAGCAGTGAACAAAGCGGGGGCAGCACAGATACGCAGTATTTT. Translated: CASSEQSGGSTDTQYF. The V call is TRBV6-4, the J call TRBJ2-3; 8 nucleotides align to TRBD2. Germline V gene lookup returns CDR1 MRHNA and CDR2 SNTAGT. The CDR3 spans 16 residues. After removal of 3 bases from V and 0 bases from J, the junction contained 5 bases not matched to a gene.

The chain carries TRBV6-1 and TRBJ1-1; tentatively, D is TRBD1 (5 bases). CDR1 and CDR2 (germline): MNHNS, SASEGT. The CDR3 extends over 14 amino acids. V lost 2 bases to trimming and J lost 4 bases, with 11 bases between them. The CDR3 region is CASSEPGTGTEAFF. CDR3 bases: TGTGCCAGCAGTGAACCAGGGACGGGCACTGAAGCTTTCTTT.

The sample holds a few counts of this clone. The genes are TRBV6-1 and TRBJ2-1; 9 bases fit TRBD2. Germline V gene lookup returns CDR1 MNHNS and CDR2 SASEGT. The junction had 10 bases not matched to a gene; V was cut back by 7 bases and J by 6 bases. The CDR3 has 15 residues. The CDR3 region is CASNVGAGGGNEQFF. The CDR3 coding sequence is TGTGCCAGCAACGTCGGCGCGGGAGGGGGCAATGAGCAGTTCTTC.

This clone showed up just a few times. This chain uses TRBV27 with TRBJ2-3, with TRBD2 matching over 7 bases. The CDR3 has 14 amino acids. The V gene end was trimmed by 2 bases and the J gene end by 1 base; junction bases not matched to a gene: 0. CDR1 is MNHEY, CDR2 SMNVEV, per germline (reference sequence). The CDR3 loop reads CASSLLAGTDTQYF. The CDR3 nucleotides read TGTGCCAGCAGTTTACTAGCGGGCACAGATACGCAGTATTTT.

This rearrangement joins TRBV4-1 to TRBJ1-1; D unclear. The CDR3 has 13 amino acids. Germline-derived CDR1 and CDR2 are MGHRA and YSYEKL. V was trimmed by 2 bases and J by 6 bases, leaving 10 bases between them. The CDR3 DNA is TGCGCCAGCAGCCAAACAGAAGCGGCTGAAGCTTTCTTT. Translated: CASSQTEAAEAFF.